This T cell receptor beta chain was sequenced in a study of regulatory T cells in long-lasting Graves disease. TCR beta libraries were built with iRepertoire HTBI primers and Arm-PCR of CDR3 regions. One entry per CDR3 protein, called by TCRdb with MiXCR from the multiplex PCR reads. The table includes fewer than 600,000 distinct CDR3 sequences, around a fifth detected once. The time point was: persistent/refractory GD, antithyroid drugs over 5 years with positive TRAb. PBMCs were the source of the RNA used for TCR sequencing. This clonotype has a handful of counts. What it binds is not known. CDR3 length: 14 residues. V lost 0 bases to trimming and J lost 6 bases, with 13 bases between them. The germline V gene encodes CDR1 DFQATT and CDR2 SNEGSKA (reference sequence). Regarding the study as a whole: Persistent Graves' patients showed less TCR diversity than newly diagnosed ones. Whereas more than 950 public clonotypes were shared by new patients, persistent patients shared more, at some 3,000.

The clonotype originates from a female donor with Graves disease. Here the sequenced sample was peripheral blood mononuclear cells (PBMCs), taken when the disease was refractory, from a patient treated with antithyroid drugs. The chain has TRBV20-1 and TRBJ2-3; no reliable D call. The CDR3 loop is CSARDFLRRDTQYF. The DNA of the CDR3 is TGCAGTGCTAGAGATTTCCTCCGGCGGGATACGCAGTATTTT.